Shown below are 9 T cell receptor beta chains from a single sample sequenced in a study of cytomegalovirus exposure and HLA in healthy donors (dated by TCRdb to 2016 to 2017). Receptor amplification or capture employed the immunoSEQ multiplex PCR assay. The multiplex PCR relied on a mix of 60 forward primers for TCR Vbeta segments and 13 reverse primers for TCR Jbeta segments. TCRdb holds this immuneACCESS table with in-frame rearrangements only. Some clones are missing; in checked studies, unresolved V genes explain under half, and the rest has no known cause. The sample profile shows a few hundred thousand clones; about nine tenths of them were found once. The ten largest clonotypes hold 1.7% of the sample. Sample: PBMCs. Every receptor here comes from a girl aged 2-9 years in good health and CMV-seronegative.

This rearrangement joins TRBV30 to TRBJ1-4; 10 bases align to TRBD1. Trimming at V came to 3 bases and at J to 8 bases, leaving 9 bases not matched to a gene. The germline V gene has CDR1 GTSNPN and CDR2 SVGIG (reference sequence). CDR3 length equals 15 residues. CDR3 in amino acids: CAWREGQGKGEKLFF. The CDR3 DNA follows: TGTGCCTGGAGAGAGGGACAGGGGAAAGGGGAAAAACTGTTTTTT.

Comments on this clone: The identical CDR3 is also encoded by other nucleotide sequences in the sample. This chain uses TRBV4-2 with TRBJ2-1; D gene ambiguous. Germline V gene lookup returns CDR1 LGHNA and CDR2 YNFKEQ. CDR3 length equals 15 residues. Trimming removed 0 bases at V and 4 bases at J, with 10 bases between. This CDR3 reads CASSQEWALYNEQFF. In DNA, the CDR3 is TGTGCCAGCAGCCAAGAGTGGGCTCTTTACAATGAGCAGTTCTTC.

The CDR3 nucleotides are TGTGCCAGCGTCCCGCCAAGTGAATACGAGCAGTACTTC. Protein: CASVPPSEYEQYF. The chain is built from TRBV7-9 and TRBJ2-5; the D is unclear. TRBJ2-7 explains the end of the DNA better; the J call may be wrong. The CDR3 loop spans 13 amino acids. The germline CDR1 and CDR2 sequences are SEHNR and FQNEAQ (reference sequence).

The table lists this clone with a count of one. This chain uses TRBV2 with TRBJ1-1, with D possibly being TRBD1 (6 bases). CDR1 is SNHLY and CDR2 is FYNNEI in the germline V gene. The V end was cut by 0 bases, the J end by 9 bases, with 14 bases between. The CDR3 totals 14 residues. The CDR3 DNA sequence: TGTGCCAGCAGTGAAGCGGGGACATCCACGAAAGCTTTCTTT. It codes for CASSEAGTSTKAFF. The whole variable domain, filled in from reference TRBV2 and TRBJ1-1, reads EPEVTQTPSHQVTQMGQEVILRCVPISNHLYFYWYRQILGQKVEFLVSFYNNEISEKSEIFDDQFSVERPDGSNFTLKIRSTKLEDSAMYFCASSEAGTSTKAFFGQGTRLTVV.

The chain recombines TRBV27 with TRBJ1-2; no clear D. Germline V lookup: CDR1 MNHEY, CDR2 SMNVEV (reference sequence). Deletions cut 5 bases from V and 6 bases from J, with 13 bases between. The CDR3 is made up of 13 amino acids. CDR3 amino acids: CASSELTGDGYTF. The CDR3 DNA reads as TGTGCCAGCAGTGAACTCACGGGAGATGGCTACACCTTC.

The CDR3 coding sequence is TGTGCCAGTAGTAAAACAGGGGGCGCGAGGGAGCAGTACTTC. This encodes CASSKTGGAREQYF. This rearrangement joins TRBV19 to TRBJ2-7; 9 nucleotides line up with TRBD1. CDR3 length equals 14 residues. J gave up 7 bases and V 4 bases, and 8 bases lay outside the gene matches. In germline, CDR1 is LNHDA, CDR2 SQIVND (reference sequence).

This CDR3 reads CASSQPTVSYEQYF. In DNA, the CDR3 is TGCGCCAGCAGTCAACCGACAGTCTCCTACGAGCAGTACTTC. The V gene is TRBV23-1, the J gene TRBJ2-7; possibly TRBD1 for D (5 bases). TRBV23-1 is noted as an ORF with a role that remains uncertain. There are 14 residues in the CDR3. V lost 2 bases and J 0 bases, leaving 8 bases between the germline ends.

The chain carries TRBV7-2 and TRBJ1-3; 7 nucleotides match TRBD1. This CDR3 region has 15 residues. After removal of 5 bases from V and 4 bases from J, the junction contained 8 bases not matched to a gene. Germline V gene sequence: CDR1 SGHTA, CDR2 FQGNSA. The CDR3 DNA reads TGTGCCAGCAGCCCCACGACAGGGTCGGGAAACACCATATATTTT. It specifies CASSPTTGSGNTIYF. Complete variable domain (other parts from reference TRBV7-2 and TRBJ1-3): GAGVSQSPSNKVTEKGKDVELRCDPISGHTALYWYRQSLGQGLEFLIYFQGNSAPDKSGLPSDRFSAERTGGSVSTLTIQRTQQEDSAVYLCASSPTTGSGNTIYFGEGSWLTVV.

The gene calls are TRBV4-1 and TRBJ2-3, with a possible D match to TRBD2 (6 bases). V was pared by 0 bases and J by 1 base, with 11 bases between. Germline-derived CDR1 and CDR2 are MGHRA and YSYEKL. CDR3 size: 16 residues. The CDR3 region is CASSQEVGGRTDTQYF. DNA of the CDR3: TGCGCCAGCAGCCAAGAAGTCGGGGGTCGCACAGATACGCAGTATTTT.